This T cell receptor beta chain comes out of a study of regulatory T cells in long-lasting Graves disease. Time point denoted: persistent/refractory GD, antithyroid drugs over 5 years with positive TRAb. With RNA extracted from PBMCs as input, the TCR library was made. Clinicians diagnosed Graves' disease using American Thyroid Association guidelines. This clonotype was observed at least ten times. Its antigen is as yet unknown. Library construction for TCR beta used iRepertoire HTBI primers and Arm-PCR of CDR3 regions. In the source study's methods: The samples yielded roughly 60 TRBV and 14 to 15 TRBJ segments. MiXCR, run by TCRdb on the multiplex PCR reads, gives a single entry per CDR3 protein. The V and J calls reflect TCRdb's pipeline rather than the authors' work. The table shows about 420,000 distinct CDR3 sequences, with 23% occurring only once. Study-level points and caveats: Lower TCR diversity characterized persistent Graves' patients relative to newly diagnosed patients.

The CDR3 totals 15 residues. The germline gives CDR1 SQVTM, CDR2 ANQGSEA. V shed 2 bases, J shed 5 bases, and the junction held 7 bases outside the gene matches. This receptor was obtained from a female donor with Graves disease. Specimen: peripheral blood mononuclear cells (PBMCs), collected when the disease was refractory, from a patient treated with antithyroid drugs. The chain recombines TRBV29-1 with TRBJ2-5; 11 positions match TRBD2. The CDR3 DNA follows: TGCAGCGTTGAATATCGCACTAGCGGGAGTGAGACCCAGTACTTC. This translates into CSVEYRTSGSETQYF.